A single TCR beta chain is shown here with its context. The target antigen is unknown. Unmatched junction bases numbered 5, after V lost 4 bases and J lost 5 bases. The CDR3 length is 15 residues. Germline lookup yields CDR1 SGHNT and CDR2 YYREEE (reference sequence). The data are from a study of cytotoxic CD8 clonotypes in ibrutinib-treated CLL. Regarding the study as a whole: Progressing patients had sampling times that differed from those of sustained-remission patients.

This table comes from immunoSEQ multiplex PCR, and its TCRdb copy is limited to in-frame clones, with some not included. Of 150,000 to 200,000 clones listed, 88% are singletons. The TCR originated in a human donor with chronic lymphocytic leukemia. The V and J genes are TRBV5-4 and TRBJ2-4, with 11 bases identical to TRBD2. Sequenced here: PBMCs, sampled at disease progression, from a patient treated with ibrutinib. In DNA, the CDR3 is TGTGCCAGCAGCCCGGGACTAGCGGAGCAAAACATTCAGTACTTC. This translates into CASSPGLAEQNIQYF.